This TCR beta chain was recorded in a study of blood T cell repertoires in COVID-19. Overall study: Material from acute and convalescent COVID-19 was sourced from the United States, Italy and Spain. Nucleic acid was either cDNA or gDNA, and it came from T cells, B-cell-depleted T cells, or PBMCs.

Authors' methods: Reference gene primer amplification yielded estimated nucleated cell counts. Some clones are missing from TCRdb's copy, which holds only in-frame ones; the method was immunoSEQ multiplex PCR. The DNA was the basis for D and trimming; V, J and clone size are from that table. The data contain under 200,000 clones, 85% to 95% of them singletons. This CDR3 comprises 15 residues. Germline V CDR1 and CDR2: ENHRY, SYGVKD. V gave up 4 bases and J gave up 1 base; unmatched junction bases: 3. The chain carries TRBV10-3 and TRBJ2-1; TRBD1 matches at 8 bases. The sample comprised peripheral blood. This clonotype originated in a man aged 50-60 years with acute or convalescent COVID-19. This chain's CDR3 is CAISVGQGSYNEQFF. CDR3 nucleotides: TGTGCCATCAGTGTCGGACAGGGTTCCTACAATGAGCAGTTCTTC.